A selection of T cell receptor beta chains follows, all from one sample in a study of early stage breast cancer tumors. Repertoires were generated with immunoSEQ multiplex PCR, while TCRdb's copy carries only in-frame clones and drops some. The sample lists about 30,000 clones; more than 65% were seen once. The sequenced sample was breast tumor tissue. These receptors were taken from a person younger than 45 with breast cancer. Each CDR3 is given without its conserved first and last residue. Each record gives: V gene, J gene, CDR3 protein.

V: TRBV30
J: TRBJ2-3
CDR3: AWGGLAGGPGTDTQY

V: TRBV4-1
J: TRBJ2-7
CDR3: ASSQDRTGSYEQY

V: TRBV7-8
J: TRBJ1-5
CDR3: ASSLVSDSNQPQH

V: TRBV4-1
J: TRBJ2-3
CDR3: ASSQDPSGGTDTQY

V: TRBV30
J: TRBJ1-1
CDR3: AWKAYTEAF

V: TRBV28
J: TRBJ1-5
CDR3: ASWGLYSNQPQH

V: TRBV2
J: TRBJ1-5
CDR3: ASSGLGGEAQPQH

V: TRBV18
J: TRBJ2-7
CDR3: ASSPPGAGQASYEQY

V: TRBV19
J: TRBJ1-2
CDR3: ASSYVGTDKFYGYT

V: TRBV4-1
J: TRBJ2-7
CDR3: ASSLDGSRYEQY

V: TRBV10-3
J: TRBJ2-1
CDR3: AISEAGEQF

V: TRBV4-3
J: TRBJ2-2
CDR3: ASSQGRSIAGELF

V: TRBV7-6
J: TRBJ2-1
CDR3: ASSPQGGVQRNEQF

V: TRBV5-4
J: TRBJ1-2
CDR3: ASSSQAQTNYGYT

V: TRBV6-1
J: TRBJ2-3
CDR3: ASSERAPPDTQY

V: TRBV5-5
J: TRBJ2-7
CDR3: ASSLERANLYEQY

V: TRBV4-1
J: TRBJ2-4
CDR3: ASSQVRGIGAAKNIQY

V: TRBV30
J: TRBJ1-1
CDR3: AWTDRLRAF

V: TRBV7-9
J: TRBJ2-5
CDR3: ASSPNVGGVQGGETQY

V: TRBV5-8
J: TRBJ1-6
CDR3: ASSLGPNSPLH

V: TRBV18
J: TRBJ2-2
CDR3: ASSPDRKSAGELF

V: TRBV5-1
J: TRBJ1-1
CDR3: ASSFDSQPEAF

V: TRBV15
J: TRBJ1-2
CDR3: ATSGNRGLGYGYT

V: TRBV7-2
J: TRBJ1-2
CDR3: ASSLSDGYGYT

V: TRBV27
J: TRBJ1-1
CDR3: ASSSSGLGDTEAF

V: TRBV29-1
J: TRBJ2-1
CDR3: SVVSGIYNEQF

V: TRBV12-5
J: TRBJ2-3
CDR3: ASGLQDTQY

V: TRBV7-9
J: TRBJ2-2
CDR3: ASSRRQGASTGELF

V: TRBV23-1
J: TRBJ1-2
CDR3: ASSDYGTDYGYT

V: TRBV18
J: TRBJ2-5
CDR3: ASSATVGETQY

V: TRBV27
J: TRBJ1-1
CDR3: ASSLRPANTEAF

V: TRBV6-5
J: TRBJ1-3
CDR3: ASRLRVRGNTIY

V: TRBV5-1
J: TRBJ1-3
CDR3: ASSLQSDSSLSGNTIY

V: TRBV25-1
J: TRBJ1-2
CDR3: ASSPGSSYGYT

V: TRBV6-4
J: TRBJ2-6
CDR3: VSSDSETGSSGANVLT

V: TRBV5-5
J: TRBJ1-2
CDR3: ASSWQGQVGGYT

V: TRBV4-3
J: TRBJ2-1
CDR3: ASSQAYGAVSYNEQF

V: TRBV18
J: TRBJ2-5
CDR3: ASSPPIPVVAIQETQY

V: TRBV11-2
J: TRBJ2-3
CDR3: ASSLLTAPANTQY

V: TRBV6-5
J: TRBJ1-2
CDR3: ASSYLKRGYGYT

V: TRBV13
J: TRBJ2-5
CDR3: ASTQQGAGETQY

V: TRBV5-6
J: TRBJ2-1
CDR3: ASSSLRLDARNEQF

V: TRBV10-3
J: TRBJ1-2
CDR3: AISEQGMGYGYT

V: TRBV6-1
J: TRBJ1-4
CDR3: ASSEDLRGQGKLF

V: TRBV7-2
J: TRBJ2-3
CDR3: ASRTGLGNTDTQY

V: TRBV13
J: TRBJ2-7
CDR3: ASSLTGDSYEQY

V: TRBV6-5
J: TRBJ2-1
CDR3: ASRAGGGIYNEQF

V: TRBV29-1
J: TRBJ1-2
CDR3: SVTTGGTAGYT

V: TRBV18
J: TRBJ1-2
CDR3: ASSPLESGYT

V: TRBV7-9
J: TRBJ1-2
CDR3: ASSQGAVNYGYT

V: TRBV9
J: TRBJ2-7
CDR3: ASSPGGSSYEQY

V: TRBV2
J: TRBJ1-1
CDR3: ASTSQGDTEAF

V: TRBV4-1
J: TRBJ2-7
CDR3: ASSLTSGSVTYEQY

V: TRBV7-3
J: TRBJ1-1
CDR3: ASSPSGWAEAF